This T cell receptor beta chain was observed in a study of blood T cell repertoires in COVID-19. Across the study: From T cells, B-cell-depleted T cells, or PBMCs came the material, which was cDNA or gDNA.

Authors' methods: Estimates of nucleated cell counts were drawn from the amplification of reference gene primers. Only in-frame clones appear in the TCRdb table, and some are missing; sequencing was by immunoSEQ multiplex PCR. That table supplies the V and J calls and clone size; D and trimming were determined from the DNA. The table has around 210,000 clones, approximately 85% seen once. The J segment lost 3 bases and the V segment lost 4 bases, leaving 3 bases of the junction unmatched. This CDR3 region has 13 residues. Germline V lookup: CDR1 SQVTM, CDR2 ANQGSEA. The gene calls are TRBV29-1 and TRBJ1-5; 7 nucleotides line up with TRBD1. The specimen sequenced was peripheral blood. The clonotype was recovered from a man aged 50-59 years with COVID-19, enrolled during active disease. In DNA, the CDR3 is TGCAGCGTTGCAGGGGGTGTCAATCAGCCCCAGCATTTT. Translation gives CSVAGGVNQPQHF.